This TCR beta chain emerged from a study of T cells in Graves' hyperthyroidism and ophthalmopathy. Study overall: Peripheral blood sampling occurred at initial diagnosis, before any treatment.

Remarks on this clonotype: What it binds is unknown.

The study's findings and limits: The model predicted ophthalmopathy a median around six months before onset.

CDR1 and CDR2 from the germline V gene are SNHLY and FYNNEI. The CDR3 is 13 residues long. With 10 bases removed from V and 5 bases from J, the gap between germline ends came to 18 bases. Uncontrolled infection, other autoimmune disease, pregnancy or lactation excluded patients. Used for diagnoses were clinical symptoms, serum thyroxine and TRAb, thyroid ultrasound and orbital computed tomography. Amplification of TCR beta CDR3 regions used RNA as the template. Initially, a first-round RT-PCR of the TCR CDR3 employed the HTBI primer set. TCRdb passed the multiplex PCR reads through MiXCR, listing each CDR3 protein once. Of approximately 300,000 distinct CDR3 sequences in the sample, roughly 15% were seen once.

The J gene is TRBJ2-7, the V gene TRBV2, with a tentative D call TRBD1 (6 bases). Sequenced: blood. This TCR was recovered from a man aged 25 to 40 with Graves' hyperthyroidism. The CDR3 bases are TGTGCCACCCGAACACAGGGTGGCCACGAGCAGTACTTC. It specifies CATRTQGGHEQYF.